The 26 T cell receptor beta chains reported below all come from one sample, sequenced in a study of cytomegalovirus exposure and HLA in healthy donors. 60 Vbeta and 13 Jbeta primers were used in PCR. The data were produced by immunoSEQ multiplex PCR, yet TCRdb's version contains in-frame clones alone and is incomplete. The sample has roughly 200,000 clones; about 89% are singletons. Sequencing was performed on PBMCs. These receptors all come from a woman younger than 30 in good health and CMV-seronegative.

The CDR3 protein is CASSVATFRDTQYF. CDR3 in DNA: TGTGCCAGCAGCGTAGCTACTTTCCGAGATACGCAGTATTTT. The chain couples TRBV9 to TRBJ2-3, with unresolved D. The germline V and J ends were trimmed by 0 bases and 5 bases, with 10 bases remaining between them. The CDR3 has 14 amino acids. The germline V gene encodes CDR1 SGDLS and CDR2 YYNGEE.

As DNA, the CDR3 is TGCGCCAGCAGCTTGGGGGAGGGTCCCTACGAGCAGTACTTC. It specifies CASSLGEGPYEQYF. The V and J genes are TRBV5-1 and TRBJ2-7, with 7 bases that match TRBD2. Germline trimming cut 0 bases from V and 2 bases from J; bases unmatched to any gene: 2. Germline CDR1 reads SGHRS; CDR2 reads YFSETQ. CDR3 length: 14 residues.

V and J are TRBV5-8 and TRBJ1-2; the D is unclear. The CDR3 contains 13 residues. In germline, CDR1 is SGHTS, CDR2 YDEGEE. The germline V and J ends were trimmed by 4 bases and 3 bases, with 10 bases remaining between them. In DNA form, the CDR3 reads TGTGCCAGCAGCCTACTCGCCCACTATGGCTACACCTTC. The encoded protein is CASSLLAHYGYTF.

The gene calls are TRBV7-2 and TRBJ2-3; D is ambiguous. The V end lost 0 bases, the J end lost 1 base, and 11 bases lay between the germline ends. The CDR3 is 16 residues long. CDR1 and CDR2 (germline): SGHTA, FQGNSA. The CDR3 region is CASSLARFSGTDTQYF. The DNA for the CDR3 is TGTGCCAGCAGCTTAGCTCGGTTCTCCGGCACAGATACGCAGTATTTT.

The chain has TRBV5-1 and TRBJ2-5; no clear D gene. Trimming shortened V by 3 bases and J by 2 bases, and 20 bases separated the two germline ends. Germline loops: CDR1 SGHRS, CDR2 YFSETQ. CDR3 size: 17 residues. The CDR3 spells CASSYSGRSRSQETQYF. The CDR3 DNA reads as TGCGCCAGCAGCTATTCTGGTCGTTCGAGGTCTCAAGAGACCCAGTACTTC.

The V call is TRBV9, the J call TRBJ2-1, with 13 bases aligning to TRBD2. V shed 3 bases, J shed 0 bases, and the junction held 21 bases outside the gene matches. The germline CDR1 and CDR2 sequences are SGDLS and YYNGEE. CDR3 size: 23 residues. The CDR3 spells CASSDNQFPGTSGAESSYNEQFF. The CDR3 DNA reads TGTGCCAGCAGCGACAACCAGTTTCCAGGGACTAGCGGGGCGGAAAGCTCCTACAATGAGCAGTTCTTC.

The chain employs TRBV6-6 and TRBJ2-3, with 7 positions matching TRBD2. The germline gives CDR1 MNHNY, CDR2 SVGAGI (reference sequence). This CDR3 has 14 amino acids. V gave up 5 bases and J gave up 6 bases; unmatched junction bases: 8. The CDR3, as DNA: TGTGCCAGCAGTCGACCCGGGGGGTTGGATACGCAGTATTTT. Its translation: CASSRPGGLDTQYF.

The chain joins TRBV7-7 to TRBJ2-2; D might be TRBD1 (5 bases). CDR3 length: 13 amino acids. The germline gives CDR1 SSHAT, CDR2 FNYEAQ (reference sequence). Between the trimmed V and J ends, which lost 5 bases and 7 bases, there was a span of 11 bases. In DNA, the CDR3 is TGTGCCAGCAGCCCACAGGTCCACGGGGAGCTGTTTTTT. As protein: CASSPQVHGELFF.

With regard to this clone: Because the CDR3's place on the DNA is in doubt, the DNA is left out and the CDR3 is given as listed by TCRdb. The chain is built from TRBV21-1 and TRBJ2-3; the table names TRBD2, a call not compared with the DNA. TRBV21-1 counts as a pseudogene. The CDR3 length is 17 residues, termini included. CDR3 residues: CASSKAGVGTGTDTQYF.

This chain uses TRBV6-5 with TRBJ1-2; the match to TRBD1 covers 9 bases. The CDR3 extends over 15 amino acids. With V trimmed by 2 bases and J by 5 bases, 6 bases remained unmatched. The germline V gene encodes CDR1 MNHEY and CDR2 SVGAGI. CDR3 loop: CASSYGGQGGYGYTF. CDR3 sequence (DNA): TGTGCCAGCAGTTACGGGGGACAGGGCGGGTATGGCTACACCTTC.

V usage is TRBV4-2 and J usage is TRBJ2-1, with D perhaps matching TRBD2 (5 bases). Germline CDR1 and CDR2: LGHNA and YNFKEQ. With 8 bases removed from V and 6 bases from J, the gap between germline ends came to 5 bases. The CDR3 is made up of 10 amino acids. This CDR3 is CASAGNEQFF. DNA for the CDR3: TGTGCCAGCGCGGGCAATGAGCAGTTCTTC.

The chain links TRBV2 to TRBJ2-7; 9 bases are a match to TRBD2. The CDR3 runs 15 residues. The V gene's germline CDR1 is SNHLY and CDR2 FYNNEI. Trimming cost V 7 bases and J 4 bases; bases outside gene matches: 11. The CDR3 region is CASNIISSGEYEQYF. DNA for the CDR3: TGTGCCAGCAATATCATTTCTAGCGGGGAGTACGAGCAGTACTTC.

The chain combines TRBV7-9 with TRBJ2-5, with D maybe TRBD1 (6 bases). CDR1 and CDR2 from the germline V gene are SEHNR and FQNEAQ (reference sequence). V dropped 5 bases and J dropped 1 base, with 14 bases sitting between them. This CDR3 has 15 residues. CDR3 nucleotide sequence: TGTGCCAGCAGCGGAACAGGGTTCCCCCAAGAGACCCAGTACTTC. Protein sequence: CASSGTGFPQETQYF.

The chain is built from TRBV19 and TRBJ1-2, with a possible D match to TRBD1 (6 bases). This CDR3 region has 18 residues. Germline V lookup: CDR1 LNHDA, CDR2 SQIVND (reference sequence). The V and J ends lost 3 bases and 4 bases respectively, with 24 bases between them. The CDR3 is CASSIARGLGLDSYGYTF. CDR3 DNA: TGTGCCAGTAGTATTGCGAGAGGGTTAGGCTTGGACAGCTATGGCTACACCTTC.

CDR3 bases: TGCGCCAGCAGCCAAGATTGGGCGGGGACCCTGGGCAACGAGCAGTACTTC. Translation gives CASSQDWAGTLGNEQYF. The V and J genes are TRBV4-3 and TRBJ2-7; tentative D call: TRBD2 (6 bases). The CDR3 contains 17 residues. Per germline, CDR1 LGHNA and CDR2 YSLEER. The V and J ends lost 0 bases and 5 bases respectively, with 20 bases between them.

This chain joins TRBV10-1 and TRBJ2-3; 8 nucleotides align to TRBD2. Germline CDR1 is WNHNN and CDR2 is SYGVQD (reference sequence). V lost 3 bases to trimming and J lost 4 bases; unmatched junction nucleotides: 12. CDR3 length equals 17 residues. The CDR3 coding sequence is TGCGCCAGCAGTGAAGAGCGGGAGTTAATTTTTTCAGATACGCAGTATTTT. Translated, it gives CASSEERELIFSDTQYF.

V and J are TRBV27 and TRBJ1-5; TRBD1 aligns across 7 bases. The J segment lost 6 bases and the V segment lost 6 bases, leaving 8 bases of the junction unmatched. Germline CDR1 and CDR2: MNHEY and SMNVEV (reference sequence). The CDR3 totals 14 residues. The CDR3 region is CASSPIEGAQPQHF. The CDR3 DNA reads as TGTGCCAGCAGCCCGATAGAGGGGGCTCAGCCCCAGCATTTT.

The chain employs TRBV6-1 and TRBJ2-7; D ambiguous. Germline values: CDR1 MNHNS, CDR2 SASEGT. The V gene lost 7 bases and the J gene lost 9 bases, with 13 bases spanning the gap. This CDR3 region has 11 residues. The CDR3 here is CASMMGRLQYF. CDR3 bases: TGTGCCAGCATGATGGGTCGACTGCAGTACTTC.

V gene TRBV7-2 combines with J gene TRBJ2-7; maybe TRBD2 (5 bases). CDR1 is SGHTA, CDR2 FQGNSA, per germline. CDR3 length equals 12 residues. V lost 10 bases, J lost 3 bases, and 13 bases lay in between. In DNA, the CDR3 is TGTGCCAACACGGGGATAATCTACGAGCAGTACTTC. Its protein is CANTGIIYEQYF.

The J gene is TRBJ2-7, the V gene TRBV7-2; 10 nucleotides line up with TRBD2. This CDR3 is 18 amino acids long. V was pared by 2 bases and J by 0 bases, with 10 bases of the junction left unmatched. Germline V lookup: CDR1 SGHTA, CDR2 FQGNSA. The CDR3 nucleotides read TGTGCCAGCAGCTTACCAAGAGGGACTAGCGAGAGCTCCTACGAGCAGTACTTC. Encoded protein: CASSLPRGTSESSYEQYF.

CDR3 coding DNA: TGTGCCAGCAGCTTATTAGGACAGGGGGCCGGTAATGAAAAACTGTTTTTT. Amino acids: CASSLLGQGAGNEKLFF. The chain couples TRBV7-6 to TRBJ1-4; 11 bases agree with TRBD1. This CDR3 region has 17 residues. Trimming took 2 bases from V and 4 from J; bases not matched to a gene: 6. Germline CDR1 SGHVS, CDR2 FNYEAQ.

The chain links TRBV5-1 to TRBJ2-1; no firm D call. CDR3 length: 15 residues. CDR1 and CDR2 from the germline V gene are SGHRS and YFSETQ. V gave up 1 base and J gave up 8 bases, with 16 bases separating them. DNA of the CDR3: TGCGCCAGCAGCTTGATGAGGTCCGGAACGGATGAGCAGTTCTTC. It codes for CASSLMRSGTDEQFF.

The chain carries TRBV5-1 and TRBJ1-2; D unclear. The CDR3 totals 14 residues. The V gene's germline CDR1 is SGHRS and CDR2 YFSETQ. Trimming removed 0 bases at V and 12 bases at J, with 18 bases between. The CDR3 bases are TGCGCCAGCAGCTTGGCGCCTGGACCCGAGGGCCACACCTTC. Its protein is CASSLAPGPEGHTF.

The gene calls are TRBV11-2 and TRBJ2-3, with D possibly TRBD2 on 6 matching bases. The V end was cut by 5 bases, the J end by 6 bases, with 12 bases between. This CDR3 is 13 amino acids long. Per germline, CDR1 SGHAT and CDR2 FQNNGV. The CDR3 protein is CASSIFGGDTQYF. CDR3 DNA sequence: TGTGCCAGCAGCATATTTGGGGGGGATACGCAGTATTTT.

The rearrangement joins TRBV7-8 to TRBJ1-2; 7 bases align to TRBD1. This CDR3 contains 15 residues. J lost 6 bases, V lost 3 bases, and 10 bases had no gene match. The germline V gene has CDR1 SGHVS and CDR2 FQNEAQ. The CDR3 is CASSFPETGRDGYTF. The CDR3 DNA reads as TGTGCCAGCAGCTTTCCCGAGACAGGGAGAGATGGCTACACCTTC.

J is TRBJ2-7 and V is TRBV4-3, with TRBD1 matching over 7 bases. The CDR3 is 16 amino acids. Germline trimming cut 0 bases from V and 1 base from J; bases unmatched to any gene: 6. The germline CDR1 and CDR2 sequences are LGHNA and YSLEER. CDR3 protein: CASSQEWSGGSYEQYF. The CDR3 region has the DNA TGCGCCAGCAGCCAAGAGTGGTCAGGGGGATCCTACGAGCAGTACTTC.